The 20 T cell receptor beta chains reported below all come from one sample, sequenced in a study of T cells in tuberculosis. The table came from immunoSEQ multiplex PCR; TCRdb's copy has only in-frame clones and leaves some out. Among around 23,000 clones, approximately 85% were seen once, and the ten largest hold 15%. Documented time point: new active TB diagnosis, blood taken before or within 7 days of starting treatment. Sequencing used PBMCs, obtained at tuberculosis diagnosis. These receptors were obtained from an adult with tuberculosis.

This rearrangement joins TRBV6-5 to TRBJ1-2, with D perhaps TRBD1 (5 bases). V was trimmed by 5 bases and J by 3 bases, leaving 13 bases between them. CDR1 is MNHEY and CDR2 is SVGAGI in the germline V gene. The length of the CDR3 is 14 residues. CDR3 sequence (DNA): TGTGCCAGCAGTCTAAGGCAGGGCGACTATGGCTACACCTTC. Translation gives CASSLRQGDYGYTF.

The V call is TRBV27, the J call TRBJ2-4; perhaps TRBD2 as D (6 bases). Trimming removed 3 bases at V and 7 bases at J, with 19 bases between. The CDR3 length is 16 residues. The germline CDR1 and CDR2 sequences are MNHEY and SMNVEV (reference sequence). The CDR3 DNA is TGTGCCAGCAGTTTTAGCGGTGGCGAGGCGGGGAACATTCAGTACTTC. Its translation: CASSFSGGEAGNIQYF.

This clone was observed a few times. The V gene is TRBV19, the J gene TRBJ1-2; weak D call: TRBD1 (5 bases). V dropped 7 bases and J dropped 4 bases, with 16 bases sitting between them. Germline V gives CDR1 LNHDA, CDR2 SQIVND (reference sequence). The CDR3 sequence is 14 residues long. CDR3 DNA sequence: TGTGCCAGTACTCAGGGAGGGTCAAGCTATGGCTACACCTTC. This translates into CASTQGGSSYGYTF.

This chain connects TRBV2 to TRBJ1-5; TRBD1 is a possible D gene (5 bases). The V end was cut by 2 bases, the J end by 3 bases, with 14 bases between. Germline V gene data show CDR1 as SNHLY and CDR2 as FYNNEI. This CDR3 region has 16 residues. The CDR3 DNA reads TGTGCCAGCAGTGAATCAGTCTCAGGGAACAATCAGCCCCAGCATTTT. Translating gives CASSESVSGNNQPQHF.

This rearrangement joins TRBV9 to TRBJ2-7; a weak D match, TRBD2 (6 bases). CDR3 length: 13 amino acids. Germline V gives CDR1 SGDLS, CDR2 YYNGEE. Deletions cut 0 bases from V and 7 bases from J, with 11 bases between. The CDR3 coding sequence is TGTGCCAGCAGCGTAGACGTGGCGGGGGAGCAGTACTTC. It is translated as CASSVDVAGEQYF.

The chain uses TRBV19 and TRBJ1-2; D is unresolved. This CDR3 spans 14 amino acids. CDR1 is LNHDA and CDR2 is SQIVND in the germline V gene (reference sequence). The germline V and J ends were trimmed by 0 bases and 4 bases, with 9 bases remaining between them. The CDR3 region has the DNA TGTGCCAGTAGTATAGAGGGCAGTTTCTATGGCTACACCTTC. Translation: CASSIEGSFYGYTF.

The CDR3 nucleotides are TGTGCCACCAGCGGGGGGAATTCCTACGAGCAGTACTTC. This encodes CATSGGNSYEQYF. The chain recombines TRBV6-5 with TRBJ2-7; 9 bases map to TRBD2. The CDR3 covers 13 residues. After removal of 10 bases from V and 1 base from J, the junction contained 5 bases not matched to a gene. Germline V gives CDR1 MNHEY, CDR2 SVGAGI.

V usage is TRBV30 and J usage is TRBJ2-3; 14 nucleotides line up with TRBD2. The CDR3 has 16 amino acids. CDR1 is GTSNPN and CDR2 is SVGIG in the germline V gene (reference sequence). V trimming: 2 bases; J trimming: 6 bases; junction bases outside the gene matches: 7. CDR3 coding DNA: TGTGCCTGGAGTCCACTGGGACTAGCGGGAGAGGATACGCAGTATTTT. It yields the protein CAWSPLGLAGEDTQYF.

This clone was seen just once. The J gene is TRBJ2-5, the V gene TRBV6-5, with TRBD2 matching 13 bases. CDR1 is MNHEY and CDR2 is SVGAGI in the germline V gene. CDR3 length equals 15 residues. With V trimmed by 7 bases and J by 4 bases, 6 bases remained unmatched. This CDR3 reads CASTTTSGGSETQYF. As DNA, the CDR3 is TGTGCCAGCACTACGACTAGCGGGGGGTCAGAGACCCAGTACTTC.

This chain links TRBV7-8 with TRBJ1-2, with 9 bases aligning to TRBD1. From germline, CDR1 is SGHVS and CDR2 FQNEAQ. V was pared by 5 bases and J by 7 bases, with 14 bases of the junction left unmatched. This CDR3 region has 16 residues. The chain's CDR3 is CASSPTLGQGMAGYTF. CDR3 DNA sequence: TGTGCCAGCAGCCCAACCCTCGGACAGGGGATGGCTGGCTACACCTTC. The variable domain in full, completed from reference TRBV7-8 and TRBJ1-2, reads GAGVSQSPRYKVAKRGQDVALRCDPISGHVSLFWYQQALGQGPEFLTYFQNEAQLDKSGLPSDRFFAERPEGSVSTLKIQRTQQEDSAVYLCASSPTLGQGMAGYTFGSGTRLTVV.

V is TRBV7-9 and J is TRBJ1-1, with 11 bases fitting TRBD1. V shed 1 base and J 1 base; nucleotides not matched to a gene: 2. The CDR3 is 16 residues long. Looked up from germline, CDR1 is SEHNR and CDR2 is FQNEAQ (reference sequence). The CDR3 is CASSLGTGGRNTEAFF. CDR3 DNA: TGTGCCAGCAGCTTAGGGACAGGGGGCAGGAACACTGAAGCTTTCTTT.

The chain uses TRBV19 and TRBJ2-2, with 8 bases fitting TRBD1. J was trimmed by 1 base and V by 6 bases; bases with no gene match: 4. Germline lookup yields CDR1 LNHDA and CDR2 SQIVND (reference sequence). The CDR3 covers 15 residues. The chain's CDR3 is CASRTGTGNTGELFF. CDR3 DNA: TGTGCCAGTAGGACCGGGACAGGGAACACCGGGGAGCTGTTTTTT. The full variable domain, its missing parts supplied by reference TRBV19 and TRBJ2-2, is DGGITQSPKYLFRKEGQNVTLSCEQNLNHDAMYWYRQDPGQGLRLIYYSQIVNDFQKGDIAEGYSVSREKKESFPLTVTSAQKNPTAFYLCASRTGTGNTGELFFGEGSRLTVL.

The gene calls are TRBV5-1 and TRBJ2-1; 13 bases fit TRBD2. The CDR3 extends over 15 amino acids. Germline V gene data show CDR1 as SGHRS and CDR2 as YFSETQ. Trimming at V came to 3 bases and at J to 4 bases, leaving 1 base not matched to a gene. CDR3: CASSSGLAGYNEQFF. In DNA, the CDR3 is TGCGCCAGCAGCTCGGGACTAGCGGGGTACAATGAGCAGTTCTTC.

The chain couples TRBV7-2 to TRBJ1-6; D not certain. Trimming pared 1 base from V and 0 bases from J, leaving 10 bases between. The CDR3 length is 17 residues. Germline V gives CDR1 SGHTA, CDR2 FQGNSA. The DNA for the CDR3 is TGTGCCAGCAGCTTAGTGCCGGGTGTCTCCTATAATTCACCCCTCCACTTT. Amino acid sequence: CASSLVPGVSYNSPLHF. Based on the CDR3 plus reference TRBV7-2 and TRBJ1-6, the full variable domain is GAGVSQSPSNKVTEKGKDVELRCDPISGHTALYWYRQSLGQGLEFLIYFQGNSAPDKSGLPSDRFSAERTGGSVSTLTIQRTQQEDSAVYLCASSLVPGVSYNSPLHFGNGTRLTVT.

V usage is TRBV30 and J usage is TRBJ1-2; tentative D call: TRBD1 (6 bases). This CDR3 has 14 residues. The V and J ends lost 5 bases and 8 bases respectively, with 21 bases between them. Germline V lookup: CDR1 GTSNPN, CDR2 SVGIG (reference sequence). The CDR3 DNA is TGTGCCTGGGCAAGGAACAGGGATATGGGCGGCTACACCTTC. Its translation: CAWARNRDMGGYTF.

In its sample, this clone was seen a few times. The chain recombines TRBV5-1 with TRBJ2-7; 7 bases fit TRBD1. The CDR3 spans 14 residues. Germline V gives CDR1 SGHRS, CDR2 YFSETQ. The J segment lost 2 bases and the V segment lost 4 bases, leaving 6 bases of the junction unmatched. The CDR3 DNA reads as TGCGCCAGCAGCCGGGACAGTCCCACCTACGAGCAGTACTTC. Protein product: CASSRDSPTYEQYF.

The rearrangement joins TRBV23-1 to TRBJ1-2; TRBD1 agrees at 7 bases. TRBV23-1 is classed as an ORF, of uncertain function. The length of the CDR3 is 16 residues. V shed 8 bases and J 1 base; nucleotides not matched to a gene: 13. Written as DNA, the CDR3 is TGCGCCAGCCCCAACTCGGGACAGCTTTTTAACTATGGCTACACCTTC. This gives the protein CASPNSGQLFNYGYTF.

The chain carries TRBV7-6 and TRBJ2-3; 11 nucleotides agree with TRBD2. V lost 3 bases to trimming and J lost 1 base; unmatched junction nucleotides: 0. The CDR3 covers 15 residues. Germline CDR1 and CDR2: SGHVS and FNYEAQ. The CDR3 loop is CASSLTSGGTDTQYF. DNA for the CDR3: TGTGCCAGCAGCTTGACTAGCGGGGGCACAGATACGCAGTATTTT.

The chain joins TRBV27 to TRBJ2-3, with 7 bases identical to TRBD1. From germline, CDR1 is MNHEY and CDR2 SMNVEV (reference sequence). The V gene end was trimmed by 4 bases and the J gene end by 0 bases; junction bases not matched to a gene: 7. The CDR3 has 16 amino acids. This CDR3 reads CASSSETGFSTDTQYF. DNA for the CDR3: TGTGCCAGCAGTTCCGAGACAGGGTTTAGCACAGATACGCAGTATTTT.

In this sample, this clone turned up once. The rearrangement links TRBV6-5 to TRBJ2-1, with TRBD1 matching over 10 bases. The CDR3 is 16 residues long. Germline V gene sequence: CDR1 MNHEY, CDR2 SVGAGI. The V segment lost 4 bases and the J segment 7 bases; nucleotides outside the gene matches: 10. CDR3 coding DNA: TGTGCCAGCAGTTCCGGGGACAGGGGCGGGGTAAATGAGCAGTTCTTC. It codes for CASSSGDRGGVNEQFF.